This T cell receptor (beta chain) is drawn from a study of Ad26.COV2.S vaccination and SARS-CoV-2 variants. At the level of the study: Sample donor was a member of the COV1001 Ad26.COV2.S trial arm.

Whole-study results and caveats: Substantial response breadth was reportedly seen for spike-specific CD8+ and CD4+ T cells after vaccination.

V was shortened by 1 base and J by 4 bases, with 11 bases between the two germline ends. This CDR3 is 14 amino acids long. Germline values: CDR1 SGHKS, CDR2 YYEKEE (reference sequence). TCRdb's table, derived via immunoSEQ multiplex PCR, lists solely in-frame clones and lacks some. This sample has roughly 300,000 clones, with 86% found just once. Treatment denoted: around 19 received Ad26.COV2.S at low or high dose, single or two shots; several received placebo; per-sample allocation not given. Sample collection was performed on day 63 after the first vaccine or placebo injection. This Boston cohort included adults aged 18-55 years. Spike of the Wuhan-strain SARS-CoV-2 was expressed by an Ad26 vector, which formed the vaccine. A remark on this clone: Its antigen remains unknown.

The sample here was peripheral blood, taken in a trial of Ad26.COV2.S vaccine versus placebo. The receptor comes from a person between 18 and 59 years old who received the Ad26.COV2.S COVID-19 vaccine or a placebo. The chain carries TRBV5-5 and TRBJ2-5; D may be TRBD2 (5 bases). The CDR3 loop is CASSLSPSTETQYF. CDR3 in DNA: TGTGCCAGCAGCTTGAGCCCTAGCACAGAGACCCAGTACTTC.